The rows below give T cell receptor beta chains drawn from one sample of a study of shared clonotypes between healthy human individuals. TCRdb's copy holds only in-frame clones and misses some; the assay was immunoSEQ multiplex PCR. The sample holds over a million clones; roughly 96% are singletons and the top ten take over 1%. Input material: naive CD4+ T cells sorted from blood. Receptors were obtained from a man under 40 in good health. CDR3s include the opening cysteine and the closing phenylalanine or tryptophan. The D gene is left open where the match is weak. A clone size is listed for some rows: how often the clone was seen (once, few, many), or a class if it is expanded.

. | TRBJ2-1 | . | TRBV7-3 | CASRGRQANEQFF | TGTGCCAGCAGAGGACGACAGGCCAATGAGCAGTTCTTC
. | TRBJ2-5 | TRBD2 | TRBV15 | CATSRGGRASGTQETQYF | TGTGCCACCAGCAGAGGGGGCCGGGCTAGCGGGACTCAAGAGACCCAGTACTTC
. | TRBJ2-3 | TRBD1 | TRBV2 | CASRKGQGADTQYF | TGTGCCAGCAGAAAAGGGCAGGGGGCAGATACGCAGTATTTT
. | TRBJ1-5 | TRBD1 | TRBV28 | CASSSTRTGRRQPQHF | TGTGCCAGCAGTTCGACTCGGACAGGGCGGAGGCAGCCCCAGCATTTT
. | TRBJ1-1 | . | TRBV5-1 | CASNYVGDTEAFF | TGCGCCAGCAACTACGTGGGGGACACTGAAGCTTTCTTT
. | TRBJ1-2 | . | TRBV6-1 | CASSEKGNYGYTF | TGTGCCAGCAGTGAAAAAGGGAACTATGGCTACACCTTC
. | TRBJ2-5 | . | TRBV2 | CASSVEWETQYF | TGTGCCAGCAGTGTCGAGTGGGAGACCCAGTACTTC
. | TRBJ2-1 | TRBD2 | TRBV27 | CASSLLASGLAGGVGNEQFF | TGTGCCAGCAGTTTATTAGCCTCGGGACTAGCGGGAGGTGTAGGCAATGAGCAGTTCTTC
. | TRBJ1-2 | TRBD1 | TRBV27 | CASSHTGGSVRDIGYTF | TGTGCCAGCAGCCATACAGGGGGCTCGGTGCGGGATATCGGCTACACCTTC
. | TRBJ1-5 | . | TRBV10-2 | CASSHTRLSNQPQHF | TGCGCCAGCAGTCATACCAGGTTAAGCAATCAGCCCCAGCATTTT
. | TRBJ2-2 | . | TRBV7-2 | CASSLSGGNTGELFF | TGTGCCAGCAGCCTGAGCGGAGGGAACACCGGGGAGCTGTTTTTT
. | TRBJ2-3 | TRBD2 | TRBV5-1 | CASSLETLAGGKHTDTQYF | TGCGCCAGCAGCTTGGAGACACTAGCGGGAGGAAAACACACAGATACGCAGTATTTT
. | TRBJ1-1 | . | TRBV30 | CAWSDGGNTEAFF | TGTGCCTGGAGTGATGGGGGGAACACTGAAGCTTTCTTT
. | TRBJ2-1 | TRBD2 | TRBV5-4 | CASSLGGSGSYYNEQFF | TGTGCCAGCAGCTTGGGTGGTAGCGGGTCATACTACAATGAGCAGTTCTTC
. | TRBJ2-2 | . | TRBV5-1 | CASSLATGKVTGELFF | TGCGCCAGCAGCTTGGCTACAGGGAAGGTCACCGGGGAGCTGTTTTTT
. | TRBJ1-3 | . | TRBV5-4 | CASRQDSALGNTIYF | TGTGCCAGCAGACAGGACAGTGCTCTCGGGAACACCATATATTTT
. | TRBJ2-7 | TRBD1 | TRBV6-1 | CASSPGTGYYEQYF | TGTGCCAGCAGCCCCGGGACAGGGTACTACGAGCAGTACTTC
. | TRBJ1-5 | TRBD1 | TRBV28 | CASRSPTGGVQPQHF | TGTGCCAGCAGATCACCGACAGGGGGCGTCCAGCCCCAGCATTTT
. | TRBJ1-1 | . | TRBV9 | CASSVVGLGTEAFF | TGTGCCAGCAGCGTAGTCGGTCTGGGTACTGAAGCTTTCTTT
. | TRBJ1-5 | . | TRBV28 | CASESYAVQPQHF | TGTGCCAGCGAGTCGTACGCGGTTCAGCCCCAGCATTTT
. | TRBJ2-3 | . | TRBV9 | CASSPLQGLSDTQYF | TGTGCCAGCAGCCCCCTCCAAGGATTGTCAGATACGCAGTATTTT
. | TRBJ1-5 | . | TRBV10-3 | CAISPGSLGNQPQHF | TGTGCCATCAGTCCAGGTTCCTTGGGCAATCAGCCCCAGCATTTT
. | TRBJ1-2 | . | TRBV2 | CASSENRAYGYTF | TGTGCCAGCAGTGAGAACAGGGCGTATGGCTACACCTTC
. | TRBJ2-2 | . | TRBV5-6 | CASSYTTNTGELFF | TGTGCCAGCAGCTATACAACGAACACCGGGGAGCTGTTTTTT
. | TRBJ2-5 | . | TRBV7-7 | CASSLDPDSGETQYF | TGTGCTAGCAGCTTAGACCCGGACTCCGGAGAGACCCAGTACTTC
. | TRBJ2-4 | TRBD2 | TRBV4-1 | CASSQSQPSGSSMLAKNIQYF | TGCGCCAGCAGCCAAAGTCAGCCTAGCGGGAGCTCCATGCTGGCCAAAAACATTCAGTACTTC
once | TRBJ2-5 | TRBD2 | TRBV5-1 | CASSPGTSGSETQYF | TGCGCCAGCAGCCCCGGGACTAGCGGGAGTGAGACCCAGTACTTC
. | TRBJ1-1 | TRBD1 | TRBV6-4 | CASSTSTGTGWNTEAFF | TGTGCCAGCAGTACGTCAACCGGGACAGGGTGGAACACTGAAGCTTTCTTT
once | TRBJ1-2 | . | TRBV29-1 | CSVGLQAANYGYTF | TGCAGCGTTGGACTCCAGGCGGCTAACTATGGCTACACCTTC
. | TRBJ1-4 | . | TRBV4-2 | CASSPPGLEKLFF | TGTGCCAGCAGCCCCCCGGGACTGGAAAAACTGTTTTTT
. | TRBJ1-3 | TRBD1 | TRBV6-5 | CASSYTGTGSTIYF | TGTGCCAGCAGTTACACCGGGACAGGGAGTACCATATATTTT
. | TRBJ1-5 | . | TRBV6-1 | CASKGTGGIYQPQHF | TGTGCCAGCAAGGGGACCGGTGGTATATATCAGCCCCAGCATTTT
. | TRBJ1-1 | . | TRBV10-2 | CASREGSTEAFF | TGCGCCAGCAGGGAGGGGAGCACTGAAGCTTTCTTT
. | TRBJ2-1 | . | TRBV5-4 | CASSSPGGPDNEQFF | TGTGCCAGCAGCTCTCCAGGGGGGCCAGACAATGAGCAGTTCTTC
. | TRBJ2-1 | TRBD1 | TRBV29-1 | CSVAGQGVIRSYNEQFF | TGCAGCGTTGCTGGACAGGGGGTAATTAGGTCCTACAATGAGCAGTTCTTC
once | TRBJ1-2 | . | TRBV7-9 | CASSPRQNKAYGYTF | TGTGCCAGCAGCCCCCGACAGAATAAAGCCTATGGCTACACCTTC
. | TRBJ2-5 | . | TRBV7-3 | CASSASLGETQYF | TGTGCCAGCAGCGCCTCGTTGGGGGAGACCCAGTACTTC
. | TRBJ2-5 | . | TRBV10-1 | CASSDSQGRVSETQYF | TGCGCCAGCAGTGACTCGCAGGGGCGCGTATCGGAGACCCAGTACTTC
. | TRBJ2-1 | . | TRBV11-2 | CASSQDSLNEQFF | TGTGCCAGCAGCCAAGACTCCCTCAATGAGCAGTTCTTC
. | TRBJ1-1 | TRBD1 | TRBV5-4 | CASSLPGQGHTEAFF | TGTGCCAGCAGCTTACCGGGACAGGGACACACTGAAGCTTTCTTT
once | TRBJ1-5 | . | TRBV9 | CASSVDGTGPGPQHF | TGTGCCAGCAGCGTAGACGGTACAGGGCCGGGGCCCCAGCATTTT
. | TRBJ2-7 | . | TRBV9 | CASSVSSFGTNEQYF | TGTGCCAGCAGCGTCAGTTCCTTTGGCACAAACGAGCAGTACTTC
. | TRBJ2-2 | . | TRBV2 | CASLYRGTIPGATGELFF | TGTGCCAGCTTGTATCGCGGGACCATTCCCGGGGCCACCGGGGAGCTGTTTTTT
once | TRBJ2-1 | . | TRBV10-1 | CASSVDPYNEQFF | TGCGCCAGCAGTGTAGACCCCTACAATGAGCAGTTCTTC
once | TRBJ2-6 | . | TRBV5-1 | CASDSSGANVLTF | TGCGCCAGCGACAGTTCTGGGGCCAACGTCCTGACTTTC
. | TRBJ2-7 | TRBD1 | TRBV6-6 | CASSSPGQGNEQYF | TGTGCCAGCAGTTCGCCGGGACAGGGCAACGAGCAGTACTTC
once | TRBJ1-5 | . | TRBV6-6 | CASSPSVDQPQHF | TGTGCCAGCAGCCCCTCGGTAGATCAGCCCCAGCATTTT
. | TRBJ2-3 | . | TRBV5-6 | CASSARPLDTQYF | TGTGCCAGCAGCGCCCGACCGTTGGATACGCAGTATTTT
. | TRBJ2-2 | . | TRBV2 | CASSGTAWTGELFF | TGTGCCAGCAGTGGGACAGCCTGGACCGGGGAGCTGTTTTTT
. | TRBJ2-1 | . | TRBV28 | CASSTHYSGEDNEQFF | TGTGCCAGCAGTACCCACTATAGCGGAGAGGACAATGAGCAGTTCTTC
. | TRBJ2-5 | . | TRBV5-1 | CASRLNGIQETQYF | TGCGCCAGCAGATTAAATGGGATACAAGAGACCCAGTACTTC
once | TRBJ2-3 | . | TRBV5-4 | CASSPAGWEGTDTQYF | TGTGCCAGCAGCCCCGCGGGTTGGGAGGGCACAGATACGCAGTATTTT
. | TRBJ1-1 | TRBD1 | TRBV5-1 | CASSGTGANTEAFF | TGCGCCAGCAGCGGGACAGGAGCAAACACTGAAGCTTTCTTT
. | TRBJ1-5 | . | TRBV15 | CATSRVLDRLSNQPQHF | TGTGCCACCAGCAGAGTGTTAGACAGACTTAGCAATCAGCCCCAGCATTTT
. | TRBJ2-5 | TRBD2 | TRBV7-8 | CASSPRTSGRGLSQETQYF | TGTGCCAGCAGCCCCAGGACTAGCGGGAGGGGCTTATCCCAAGAGACCCAGTACTTC
. | TRBJ2-1 | TRBD2 | TRBV11-3 | CASSFTAGGPGEQFF | TGTGCCAGCAGCTTCACCGCGGGAGGGCCGGGTGAGCAGTTCTTC
few | TRBJ2-7 | . | TRBV10-1 | CASSESMRGQQYF | TGCGCCAGCAGTGAGTCGATGAGGGGCCAGCAGTACTTC
. | TRBJ2-3 | . | TRBV7-9 | CASSLGSDSTDTQYF | TGTGCCAGCAGCTTAGGTTCTGACAGCACAGATACGCAGTATTTT